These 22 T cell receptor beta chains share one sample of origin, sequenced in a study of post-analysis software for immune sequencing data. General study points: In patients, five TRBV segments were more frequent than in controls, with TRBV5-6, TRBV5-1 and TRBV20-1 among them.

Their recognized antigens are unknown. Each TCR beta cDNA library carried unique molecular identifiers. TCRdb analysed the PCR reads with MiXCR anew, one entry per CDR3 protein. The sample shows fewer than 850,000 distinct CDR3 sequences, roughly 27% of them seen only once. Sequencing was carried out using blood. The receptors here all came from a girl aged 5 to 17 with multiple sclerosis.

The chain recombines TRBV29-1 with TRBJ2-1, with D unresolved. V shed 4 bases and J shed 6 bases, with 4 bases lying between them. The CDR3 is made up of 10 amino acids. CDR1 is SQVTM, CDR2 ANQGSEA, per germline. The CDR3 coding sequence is TGCAGCGTTGGTGTCAATGAGCAGTTCTTC. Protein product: CSVGVNEQFF.

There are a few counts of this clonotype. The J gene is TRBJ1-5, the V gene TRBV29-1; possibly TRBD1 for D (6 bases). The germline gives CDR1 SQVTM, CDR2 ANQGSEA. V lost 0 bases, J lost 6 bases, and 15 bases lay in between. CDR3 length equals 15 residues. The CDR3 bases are TGCAGCGTTGAAGATTTTCAGGGGCTAAGTCAGCCCCAGCATTTT. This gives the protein CSVEDFQGLSQPQHF. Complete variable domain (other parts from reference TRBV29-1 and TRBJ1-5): SAVISQKPSRDICQRGTSLTIQCQVDSQVTMMFWYRQQPGQSLTLIATANQGSEATYESGFVIDKFPISRPNLTFSTLTVSNMSPEDSSIYLCSVEDFQGLSQPQHFGDGTRLSIL.

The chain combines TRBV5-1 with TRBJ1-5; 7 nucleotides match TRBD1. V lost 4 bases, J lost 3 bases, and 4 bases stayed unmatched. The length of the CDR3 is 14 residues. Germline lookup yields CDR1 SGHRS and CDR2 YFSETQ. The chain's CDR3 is CASSTGQFNQPQHF. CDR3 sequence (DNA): TGCGCCAGCAGCACGGGACAGTTCAATCAGCCCCAGCATTTT. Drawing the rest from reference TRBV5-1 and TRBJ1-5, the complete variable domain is KAGVTQTPRYLIKTRGQQVTLSCSPISGHRSVSWYQQTPGQGLQFLFEYFSETQRNKGNFPGRFSGRQFSNSRSEMNVSTLELGDSALYLCASSTGQFNQPQHFGDGTRLSIL.

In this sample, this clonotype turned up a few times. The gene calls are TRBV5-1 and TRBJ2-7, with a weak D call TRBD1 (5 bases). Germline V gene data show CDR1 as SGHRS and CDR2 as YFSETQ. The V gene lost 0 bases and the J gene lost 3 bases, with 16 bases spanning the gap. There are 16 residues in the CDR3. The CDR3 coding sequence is TGCGCCAGCAGCTTGGCCTTGCGAGCCCAGGGCTACGAGCAGTACTTC. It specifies CASSLALRAQGYEQYF.

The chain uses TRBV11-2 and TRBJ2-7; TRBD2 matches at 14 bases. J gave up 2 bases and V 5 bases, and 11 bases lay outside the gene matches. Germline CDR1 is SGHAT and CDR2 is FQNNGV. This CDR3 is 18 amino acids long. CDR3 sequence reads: CASSVLPGLAGDPYEQYF. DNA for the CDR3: TGTGCCAGCAGCGTCCTACCGGGACTAGCGGGAGACCCCTACGAGCAGTACTTC.

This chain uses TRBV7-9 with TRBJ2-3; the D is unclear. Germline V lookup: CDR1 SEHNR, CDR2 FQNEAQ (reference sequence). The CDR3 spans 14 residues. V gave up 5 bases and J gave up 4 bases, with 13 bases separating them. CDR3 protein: CASSRTAAADTQYF. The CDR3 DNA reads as TGTGCCAGCAGCCGGACGGCCGCGGCAGATACGCAGTATTTT. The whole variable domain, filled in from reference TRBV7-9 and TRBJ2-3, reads DTGVSQNPRHKITKRGQNVTFRCDPISEHNRLYWYRQTLGQGPEFLTYFQNEAQLEKSRLLSDRFSAERPKGSFSTLEIQRTEQGDSAMYLCASSRTAAADTQYFGPGTRLTVL.

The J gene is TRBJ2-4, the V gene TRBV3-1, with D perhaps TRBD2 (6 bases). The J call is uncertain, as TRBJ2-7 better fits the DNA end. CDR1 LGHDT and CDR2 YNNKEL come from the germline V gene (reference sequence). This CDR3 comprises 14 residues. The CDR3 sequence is CASSQERGFYEQYF. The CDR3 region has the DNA TGTGCCAGCAGCCAAGAGCGGGGCTTCTACGAGCAGTACTTC.

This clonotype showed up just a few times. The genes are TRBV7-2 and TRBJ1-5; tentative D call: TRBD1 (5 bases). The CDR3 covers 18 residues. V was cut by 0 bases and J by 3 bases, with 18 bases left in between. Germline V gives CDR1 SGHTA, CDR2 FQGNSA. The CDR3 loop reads CASSLAGWGVSFNQPQHF. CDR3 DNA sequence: TGTGCCAGCAGCTTAGCAGGATGGGGCGTCAGTTTCAATCAGCCCCAGCATTTT.

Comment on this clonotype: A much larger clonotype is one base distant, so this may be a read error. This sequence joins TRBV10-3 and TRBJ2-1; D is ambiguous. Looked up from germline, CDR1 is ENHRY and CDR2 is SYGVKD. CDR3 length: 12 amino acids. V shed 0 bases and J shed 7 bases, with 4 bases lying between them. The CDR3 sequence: CAISESWNEQFF. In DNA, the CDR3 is TGTGCCATCAGTGAGTCGTGGAATGAGCAGTTCTTC.

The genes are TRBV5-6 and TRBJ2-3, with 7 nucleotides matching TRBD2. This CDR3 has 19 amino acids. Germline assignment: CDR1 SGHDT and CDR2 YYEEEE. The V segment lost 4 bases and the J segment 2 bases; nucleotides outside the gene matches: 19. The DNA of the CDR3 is TGTGCCAGCAGCCGGTCTGTTAGGATTAGCGGGTACCACACAGATACGCAGTATTTT. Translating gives CASSRSVRISGYHTDTQYF.

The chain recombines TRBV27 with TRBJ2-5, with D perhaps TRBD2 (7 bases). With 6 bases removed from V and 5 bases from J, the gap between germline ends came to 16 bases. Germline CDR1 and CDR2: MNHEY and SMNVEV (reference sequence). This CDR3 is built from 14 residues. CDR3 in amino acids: CASRKGGAVETQYF. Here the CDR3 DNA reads TGTGCCAGCAGAAAAGGGGGGGCCGTTGAGACCCAGTACTTC.

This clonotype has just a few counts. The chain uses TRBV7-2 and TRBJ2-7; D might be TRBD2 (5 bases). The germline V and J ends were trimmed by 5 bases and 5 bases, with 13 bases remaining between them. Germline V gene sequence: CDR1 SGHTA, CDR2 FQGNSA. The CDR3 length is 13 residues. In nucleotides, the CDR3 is TGTGCCAGCAGCACCGAGGGTATCAACGAGCAGTACTTC. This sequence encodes CASSTEGINEQYF.

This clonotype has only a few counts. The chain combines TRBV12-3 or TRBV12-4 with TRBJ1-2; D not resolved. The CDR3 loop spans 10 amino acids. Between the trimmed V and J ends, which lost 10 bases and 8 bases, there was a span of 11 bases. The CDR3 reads CATGQSGYTF. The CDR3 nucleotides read TGTGCCACCGGGCAGTCGGGCTACACCTTC.

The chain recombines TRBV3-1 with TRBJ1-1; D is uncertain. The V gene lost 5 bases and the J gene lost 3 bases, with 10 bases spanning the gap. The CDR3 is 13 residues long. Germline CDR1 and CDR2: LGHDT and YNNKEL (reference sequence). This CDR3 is CASSNNMDTEAFF. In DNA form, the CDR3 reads TGTGCCAGCAGCAATAATATGGACACTGAAGCTTTCTTT.

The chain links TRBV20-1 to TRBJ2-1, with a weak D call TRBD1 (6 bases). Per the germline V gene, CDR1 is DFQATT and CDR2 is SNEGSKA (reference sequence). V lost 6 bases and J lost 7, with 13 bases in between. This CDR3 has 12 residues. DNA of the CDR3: TGCAGTGCGCGCAGGGGTTGGAATGAGCAGTTCTTC. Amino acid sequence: CSARRGWNEQFF.

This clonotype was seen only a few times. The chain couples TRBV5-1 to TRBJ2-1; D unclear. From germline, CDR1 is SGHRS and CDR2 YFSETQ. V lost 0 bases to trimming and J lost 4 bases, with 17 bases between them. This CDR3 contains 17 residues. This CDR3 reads CASSLARVGGNYNEQFF. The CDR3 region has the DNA TGCGCCAGCAGCTTGGCCCGGGTAGGTGGGAATTACAATGAGCAGTTCTTC.

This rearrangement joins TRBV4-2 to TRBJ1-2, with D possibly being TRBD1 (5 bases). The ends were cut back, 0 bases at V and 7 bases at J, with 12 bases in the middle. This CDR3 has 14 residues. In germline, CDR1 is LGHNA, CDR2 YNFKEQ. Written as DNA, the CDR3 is TGTGCCAGCAGCCAAGATGGGGGGGTTGGTGGCTACACCTTC. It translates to CASSQDGGVGGYTF.

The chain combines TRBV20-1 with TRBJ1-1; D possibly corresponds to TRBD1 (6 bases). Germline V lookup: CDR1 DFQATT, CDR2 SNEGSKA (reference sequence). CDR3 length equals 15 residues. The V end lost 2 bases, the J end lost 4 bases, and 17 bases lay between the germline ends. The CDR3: CSARNRDRGGTEAFF. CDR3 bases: TGCAGTGCTAGAAACAGGGACCGGGGCGGCACTGAAGCTTTCTTT.

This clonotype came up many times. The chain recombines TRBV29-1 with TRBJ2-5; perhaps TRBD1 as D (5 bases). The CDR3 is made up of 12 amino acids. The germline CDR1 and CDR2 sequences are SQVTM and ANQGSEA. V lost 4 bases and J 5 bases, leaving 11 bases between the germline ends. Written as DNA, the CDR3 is TGCAGCGTTGGGCAGGGAACGGAGACCCAGTACTTC. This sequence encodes CSVGQGTETQYF.

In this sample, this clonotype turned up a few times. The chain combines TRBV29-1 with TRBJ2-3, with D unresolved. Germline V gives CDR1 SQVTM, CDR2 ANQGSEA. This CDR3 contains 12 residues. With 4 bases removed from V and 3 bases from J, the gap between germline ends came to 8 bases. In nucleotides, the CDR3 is TGCAGCGTTGGCCGGCAGACAGATACGCAGTATTTT. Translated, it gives CSVGRQTDTQYF.

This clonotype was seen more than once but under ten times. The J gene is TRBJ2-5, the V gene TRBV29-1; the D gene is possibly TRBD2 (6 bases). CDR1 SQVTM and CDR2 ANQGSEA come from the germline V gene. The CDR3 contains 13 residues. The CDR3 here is CRVTGLQGETQYF. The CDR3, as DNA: TGCAGGGTGACGGGACTCCAGGGAGAGACCCAGTACTTC. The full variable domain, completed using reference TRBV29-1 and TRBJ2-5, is SAVISQKPSRDICQRGTSLTIQCQVDSQVTMMFWYRQQPGQSLTLIATANQGSEATYESGFVIDKFPISRPNLTFSTLTVSNMSPEDSSIYLCRVTGLQGETQYFGPGTRLLVL.

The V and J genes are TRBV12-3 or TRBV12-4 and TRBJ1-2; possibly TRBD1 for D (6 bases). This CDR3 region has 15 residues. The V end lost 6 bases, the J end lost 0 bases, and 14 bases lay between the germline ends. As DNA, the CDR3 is TGTGCCAGCAGCCTGGACGGGACAACTAACTATGGCTACACCTTC. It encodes CASSLDGTTNYGYTF.